Listed below are T cell receptor beta chains from one sample, sequenced in a study of T-cell memory formation after mild COVID-19. TCRdb recomputed calls from the 5' RACE reads with MiXCR, one row per CDR3 protein. The profile shows under 300,000 distinct CDR3 sequences, around 8% of them singletons. Material for sequencing was PBMCs or a T cell subset sorted from them (not recorded which). The receptors here all came from a man aged 18 to 30 who had mild COVID-19 (a few samples of this study predate the infection). Cell type and time point are not known. Both conserved end residues are part of each CDR3.

j_gene: TRBJ2-7
v_gene: TRBV20-1
CDR3aa: CSARGGPGVAYEQYF

j_gene: TRBJ1-5
v_gene: TRBV7-2
CDR3aa: CASSHTQGSNQPQHF

j_gene: TRBJ2-1
v_gene: TRBV5-6
CDR3aa: CASSGGAYNEQFF

j_gene: TRBJ1-5
v_gene: TRBV28
CDR3aa: CASSDTGTGNSAQHF

j_gene: TRBJ1-2
v_gene: TRBV19
CDR3aa: CASKQGAYGYTF

j_gene: TRBJ1-4
v_gene: TRBV4-2
CDR3aa: CASSQDGTGGNNEKLFF

j_gene: TRBJ1-1
v_gene: TRBV5-4
CDR3aa: CASSSTVGGYTEAFF

j_gene: TRBJ1-2
v_gene: TRBV20-1
CDR3aa: CSATTGGYGYTF

j_gene: TRBJ2-2
v_gene: TRBV6-4
CDR3aa: CASSPLAGDTGELFF

j_gene: TRBJ2-3
v_gene: TRBV7-6
CDR3aa: CASASGAGGRYDTDTQYF

j_gene: TRBJ2-7
v_gene: TRBV12-3/TRBV12-4
CDR3aa: CASSRDDSYEQYF

j_gene: TRBJ1-6
v_gene: TRBV14
CDR3aa: CASSPRGNSPLHF

j_gene: TRBJ2-1
v_gene: TRBV9
CDR3aa: CASSGGEGLTHEQFF

j_gene: TRBJ1-2
v_gene: TRBV9
CDR3aa: CASSPPLPGVDRYTF

j_gene: TRBJ2-2
v_gene: TRBV4-1
CDR3aa: CASSFRWTGKNTGELFF

j_gene: TRBJ2-5
v_gene: TRBV7-9
CDR3aa: CASSADPNLQETQYF

j_gene: TRBJ2-1
v_gene: TRBV4-2
CDR3aa: CASSQVLAGGYNEQFF

j_gene: TRBJ2-1
v_gene: TRBV6-5
CDR3aa: CASSPQLSSYNEQFF

j_gene: TRBJ2-7
v_gene: TRBV9
CDR3aa: CASSVSGGEQYF

j_gene: TRBJ1-4
v_gene: TRBV6-1
CDR3aa: CASSEGRFRAEKLFF

j_gene: TRBJ1-1
v_gene: TRBV6-1
CDR3aa: CASSEGSLNTEAFF

j_gene: TRBJ1-1
v_gene: TRBV29-1
CDR3aa: CSVVVQPNTEAFF

j_gene: TRBJ2-3
v_gene: TRBV4-3
CDR3aa: CASSRRAASGTDTQYF

j_gene: TRBJ1-5
v_gene: TRBV7-9
CDR3aa: CASSLGQYSNQPQHF

j_gene: TRBJ2-1
v_gene: TRBV3-1
CDR3aa: CASSPTDNEQFF

j_gene: TRBJ2-1
v_gene: TRBV7-2
CDR3aa: CASSLALGRGVSNEQFF

j_gene: TRBJ2-1
v_gene: TRBV7-2
CDR3aa: CASSLVHYNEQFF

j_gene: TRBJ2-1
v_gene: TRBV7-2
CDR3aa: CASRRGLAGGPSYNEQFF

j_gene: TRBJ1-2
v_gene: TRBV20-1
CDR3aa: CSARDGTNYGYTF